These T cell receptor beta chains were read from a single sample in a study of T cell repertoires in cytomegalovirus infection. These receptors' targets are unknown. Using its own MiXCR run on the reads, TCRdb lists one record per CDR3 protein. The sample lists over 250,000 distinct CDR3 sequences; about 20% were seen once. The material was cultured PBMCs, obtained from culture after CMV antigen stimulation. The receptor set was obtained from a human donor in good health (CMV status not recorded). Some clones in this sample may be carry-over from other donors' samples. CDR3s include the opening cysteine and the closing phenylalanine or tryptophan. The order of the fields is V gene, J gene, D gene, clone size, CDR3 protein, CDR3 DNA. D genes are given only for firm matches. Some rows have no size entry. The others give once, few or many, or a class for an expanded clone.

>TRBV12-3/TRBV12-4|TRBJ2-4|TRBD1|.
CASSLTGTGDIQYF
TGTGCCAGCAGTCTGACGGGGACAGGCGACATTCAGTACTTC
>TRBV19|TRBJ2-7|TRBD1|.
CASRGTGAYEQYF
TGTGCCAGTAGGGGGACAGGGGCCTACGAGCAGTACTTC
>TRBV7-2|TRBJ2-3|.|many
CASSLVPTTATDTQYF
TGTGCCAGCAGCTTAGTACCGACTACCGCTACAGATACGCAGTATTTT
>TRBV12-3/TRBV12-4|TRBJ2-1|.|.
CASSPLYDGSNEQFF
TGTGCCAGCAGTCCCCTATACGACGGTAGCAATGAGCAGTTCTTC
>TRBV19|TRBJ2-7|.|few
CASSIAPGSYEQYF
TGTGCCAGTAGTATCGCCCCAGGCTCCTACGAGCAGTACTTC
>TRBV7-8|TRBJ2-2|TRBD2|few
CASSPEGGLAGSGELFF
TGTGCCAGCAGCCCCGAGGGGGGACTAGCGGGTTCCGGGGAGCTGTTTTTT
>TRBV7-2|TRBJ1-5|.|many
CASSPEGGQPQHF
TGTGCCAGCAGCCCAGAGGGGGGGCAGCCCCAGCATTTT
>TRBV27|TRBJ1-5|.|few
CASSLIQGNQPQHF
TGTGCCAGCAGTTTAATACAGGGCAATCAGCCCCAGCATTTT
>TRBV12-3/TRBV12-4|TRBJ1-5|.|many
CASSRDEEPQHF
TGTGCCAGCAGTCGGGACGAGGAGCCCCAGCATTTT
>TRBV11-2|TRBJ1-2|TRBD1|few
CASSMYRGRDYGYTF
TGTGCCAGCAGCATGTACAGGGGGCGCGACTATGGCTACACCTTC
>TRBV2|TRBJ2-1|.|few
CASSDSDYNEQFF
TGTGCCAGCAGTGATTCAGATTACAATGAGCAGTTCTTC
>TRBV7-9|TRBJ2-1|.|many
CASSQRPDSSYNEQFF
TGTGCCAGCAGCCAACGTCCGGATAGCTCCTACAATGAGCAGTTCTTC
>TRBV7-8|TRBJ1-2|.|many
CASSLAGRTLNYGYTF
TGTGCCAGCAGCTTAGCGGGGAGGACGCTTAACTATGGCTACACCTTC
>TRBV7-2|TRBJ1-2|.|few
CASSPTGSVGGYTF
TGTGCCAGCAGCCCCACAGGTTCTGTAGGTGGCTACACCTTC
>TRBV7-2|TRBJ2-1|TRBD1|many
CASSLLGTGIPNEQFF
TGTGCCAGCAGCCTATTGGGGACAGGGATCCCCAATGAGCAGTTCTTC
>TRBV9|TRBJ2-7|.|.
CASSVGSLNYEQYF
TGTGCCAGCAGCGTAGGTAGCCTCAACTACGAGCAGTACTTC
>TRBV20-1|TRBJ2-2|TRBD1|.
CSARPLDRGPGELFF
TGCAGTGCTAGACCCCTGGACAGGGGCCCCGGGGAGCTGTTTTTT
>TRBV6-1|TRBJ1-1|.|many
CASLPLDRNTEAFF
TGTGCCAGCCTTCCCCTTGACAGGAACACTGAAGCTTTCTTT
>TRBV19|TRBJ2-6|TRBD2|few
CASRVAGGANVLTF
TGTGCCAGTAGAGTAGCGGGGGGGGCCAACGTCCTGACTTTC
>TRBV28|TRBJ1-5|.|.
CASSSRYVDQPQHF
TGTGCCAGCAGTAGTCGATACGTAGATCAGCCCCAGCATTTT
>TRBV6-2/TRBV6-3|TRBJ2-6|.|few
CATIKQGAGANVLTF
TGTGCCACGATTAAACAGGGTGCTGGGGCCAACGTCCTGACTTTC
>TRBV29-1|TRBJ2-3|.|few
CSVEGVRADTQYF
TGCAGCGTTGAAGGAGTACGGGCAGATACGCAGTATTTT
>TRBV4-3|TRBJ1-2|.|.
CASSQDLPGVRSNYGYTF
TGCGCCAGCAGCCAAGATCTGCCAGGTGTGAGGAGTAACTATGGCTACACCTTC
>TRBV6-6|TRBJ1-1|TRBD1|.
CASTRGTKPEAFF
TGTGCCAGCACCAGGGGGACAAAACCTGAAGCTTTCTTT
>TRBV7-2|TRBJ2-7|TRBD2|many
CASSFPSGYEQYF
TGTGCCAGCAGCTTCCCTAGCGGCTACGAGCAGTACTTC
>TRBV10-3|TRBJ2-5|TRBD2|.
CAISEGLAGIETQYF
TGTGCCATCAGTGAGGGGCTAGCGGGAATAGAGACCCAGTACTTC
>TRBV7-6|TRBJ2-3|TRBD2|many
CASSLASGRARGDTQYF
TGTGCCAGCAGCTTAGCTTCCGGGAGGGCGCGGGGAGATACGCAGTATTTT
>TRBV6-2/TRBV6-3|TRBJ2-2|.|few
CASSYYGSAGELFF
TGTGCCAGCAGTTACTATGGGTCTGCCGGGGAGCTGTTTTTT
>TRBV4-1|TRBJ1-1|.|.
CASSPYRTPPWVF
TGCGCCAGCAGCCCATATCGGACACCGCCGTGGGTCTTT
>TRBV12-3/TRBV12-4|TRBJ2-4|TRBD1|few
CASSFWTGDNIQYF
TGTGCCAGCAGTTTTTGGACAGGGGACAACATTCAGTACTTC
>TRBV3-1|TRBJ2-7|.|.
CASSQHWDMEKEQYF
TGTGCCAGCAGCCAACACTGGGACATGGAGAAAGAGCAGTACTTC
>TRBV7-6|TRBJ2-2|.|.
CASSLGQTNRGTGELFF
TGTGCCAGCAGCTTAGGTCAGACCAACCGGGGCACCGGGGAGCTGTTTTTT
>TRBV19|TRBJ2-1|TRBD1|.
CASRSRGVRGRHEQFF
TGTGCCAGTAGGTCAAGGGGGGTCAGGGGGCGACATGAGCAGTTCTTC
>TRBV7-2|TRBJ2-5|.|many
CASSSLGPRGTQYF
TGTGCCAGCAGCTCCCTAGGCCCGAGGGGGACCCAGTACTTC
>TRBV7-8|TRBJ1-6|.|.
CASSLTPGVRGNSPLHF
TGTGCCAGCAGCTTAACGCCGGGGGTAAGGGGTAATTCACCCCTCCACTTT
>TRBV7-2|TRBJ1-2|TRBD1|.
CASSLADREYGYTF
TGTGCCAGCAGCTTAGCCGACAGGGAGTATGGCTACACCTTC
>TRBV12-3/TRBV12-4|TRBJ1-5|.|few
CASSFVAGGASNQPQHF
TGTGCCAGCAGTTTTGTCGCCGGGGGGGCTAGCAATCAGCCCCAGCATTTT
>TRBV7-2|TRBJ1-1|.|many
CASSLRTPVNTEAFF
TGTGCCAGCAGCTTAAGGACACCTGTGAACACTGAAGCTTTCTTT